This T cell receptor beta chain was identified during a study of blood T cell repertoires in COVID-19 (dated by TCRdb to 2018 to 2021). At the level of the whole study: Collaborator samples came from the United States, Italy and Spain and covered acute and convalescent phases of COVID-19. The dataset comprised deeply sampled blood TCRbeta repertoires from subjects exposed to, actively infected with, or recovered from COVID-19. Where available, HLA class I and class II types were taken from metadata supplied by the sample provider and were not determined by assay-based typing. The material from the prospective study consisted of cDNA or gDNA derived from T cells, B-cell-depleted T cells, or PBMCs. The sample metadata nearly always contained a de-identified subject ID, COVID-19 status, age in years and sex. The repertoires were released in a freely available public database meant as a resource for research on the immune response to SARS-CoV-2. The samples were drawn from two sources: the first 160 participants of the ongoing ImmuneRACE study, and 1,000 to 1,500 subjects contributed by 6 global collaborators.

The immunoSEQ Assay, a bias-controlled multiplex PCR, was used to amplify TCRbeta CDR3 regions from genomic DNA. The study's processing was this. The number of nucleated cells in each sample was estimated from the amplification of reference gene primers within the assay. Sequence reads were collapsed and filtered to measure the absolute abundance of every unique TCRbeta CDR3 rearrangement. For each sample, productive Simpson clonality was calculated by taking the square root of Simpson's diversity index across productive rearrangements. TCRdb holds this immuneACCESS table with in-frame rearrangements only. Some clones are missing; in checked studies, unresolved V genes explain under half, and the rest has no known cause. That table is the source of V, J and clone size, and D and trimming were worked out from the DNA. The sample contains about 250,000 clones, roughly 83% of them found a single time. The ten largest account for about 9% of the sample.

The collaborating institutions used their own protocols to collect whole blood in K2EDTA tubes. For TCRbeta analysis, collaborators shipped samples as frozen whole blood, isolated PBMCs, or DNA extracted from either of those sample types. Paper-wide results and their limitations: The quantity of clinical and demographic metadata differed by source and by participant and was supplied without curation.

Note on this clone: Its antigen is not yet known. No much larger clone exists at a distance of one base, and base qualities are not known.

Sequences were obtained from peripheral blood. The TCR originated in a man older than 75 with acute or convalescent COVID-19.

The CDR3: CASSLGARARGYTF. The DNA reads as follows: TGTGCCAGCAGTTTAGGTGCGAGGGCGCGGGGCTACACCTTC. In this chain, TRBV28 is recombined with TRBJ1-2, with the D gene call left open. CDR1 and CDR2 are read off the germline V gene as MDHEN and SYDVKM. The junction shows trimming of 2 bases on V and 8 bases on J, plus 15 bases between the germline ends. The CDR3 goes from the cysteine to the phenylalanine over 14 residues. Only the CDR3 DNA stays, 42 bases, in frame from base 1.